This T cell receptor beta chain was profiled in a study of T cell repertoires in cytomegalovirus infection. Study at large: Used in the study were CMV epitopes, some recently identified and HLA-C-restricted, others well-studied and HLA-B-restricted. Indications of both CMV infection and matching HLA type were provided by public TCR beta signatures.

A note on this clonotype: Its antigen is still unknown.

Trimming pared 2 bases from V and 5 bases from J, leaving 22 bases between. The CDR3 is 17 residues long. CDR1 and CDR2 (germline): MNHNS, SASEGT. One entry per CDR3 protein results from TCRdb running MiXCR on the reads. The sample shows hundreds of thousands of distinct CDR3 sequences, around a third of them seen only once. The V call is TRBV6-1, the J call TRBJ2-7, with D tentatively TRBD1 (5 bases). The receptor was isolated from a human donor in good health (CMV status not recorded). Some clones in this sample may be carry-over from other donors' samples. This specimen was cultured CD8+ T cells from PBMCs, taken from culture after CMV antigen stimulation. CDR3 in amino acids: CASSERVVQAGWNEQYF. CDR3 nucleotides: TGTGCCAGCAGTGAAAGGGTGGTACAGGCAGGGTGGAACGAGCAGTACTTC.